The clone carrying this TCR beta chain was found once. These data are taken from a study of blood T cell repertoires in COVID-19. Here immunoSEQ multiplex PCR was the method, and the copy in TCRdb shows in-frame clones only, minus some. This sample carries about 480,000 clones, 70% to 90% of them seen once, and the ten largest clones take less than 9%. This CDR3 is built from 14 residues. The germline V gene has CDR1 SEHNR and CDR2 FQNEAQ (reference sequence). Deletions cut 5 bases from V and 0 bases from J, with 8 bases between. The V and J genes are TRBV7-9 and TRBJ2-1; D remains ambiguous. This receptor was identified in a woman in her fifties or sixties with COVID-19, enrolled during active disease. Sequences were obtained from peripheral blood. CDR3 in amino acids: CASSPLSSYNEQFF. CDR3 sequence (DNA): TGTGCCAGCAGCCCCTTGAGCTCCTACAATGAGCAGTTCTTC.